Below, one T cell receptor beta chain is given with its context. Individuals in the exposed group had encountered a COVID-19 case within 2 weeks preceding study entry. This entry is derived from a study of blood T cell repertoires in COVID-19. Authors' data handling: Reference gene primer amplification gave estimated nucleated cell counts. Assay used: immunoSEQ multiplex PCR; TCRdb lists only in-frame clones, some missing. The D gene and trimming were derived from the DNA, and the V and J assignments and clone size from that table. This sample carries about 140,000 clones, 70% to 85% of them seen once, and the ten largest clones take 1.5% to 2%. Per germline, CDR1 MGHRA and CDR2 YSYEKL. V was pared by 1 base and J by 6 bases, with 15 bases between. CDR3 length equals 16 residues.

The origin of this receptor is a young woman who had been exposed to COVID-19. The chain links TRBV4-1 to TRBJ2-2, with TRBD1 as a possible D gene (6 bases). The material sequenced was PBMCs or T cells enriched from blood (not recorded which). CDR3 coding DNA: TGCGCCAGCAGCCAAGTTCTCAGGGGAGTCGCCGGGGAGCTGTTTTTT. This encodes CASSQVLRGVAGELFF.